The T cell receptor beta chain described here comes from a study of cytomegalovirus exposure and HLA in healthy donors. Study conclusions and caveats: A later analysis found that most CMV-associated TCR beta chains appeared HLA-restricted.

To note about this clone: The antigen is undetermined.

This CDR3 is built from 15 residues. V was shortened by 1 base and J by 2 bases, with 9 bases between the two germline ends. Germline V gives CDR1 MGHRA, CDR2 YSYEKL. It was with 60 Vbeta and 13 Jbeta primers that the PCR ran. Assay used: immunoSEQ multiplex PCR; TCRdb lists only in-frame clones, some missing. The specimen's table records tens of thousands of clones. Sequencing was carried out using PBMCs. The clonotype comes from a woman aged 25-40 years in good health and CMV-seronegative. J is TRBJ1-5 and V is TRBV4-1, with no clear D. The CDR3 spells CASSQGWAGNQPQHF. The CDR3 DNA sequence: TGCGCCAGCAGCCAAGGGTGGGCTGGCAATCAGCCCCAGCATTTT.